The 12 T cell receptor beta chains below were found in one sample sequenced in a study of T cells in Graves' hyperthyroidism and ophthalmopathy (dated by TCRdb to between 2018 and 2020). Library construction relied on multiplex PCR. These reads were obtained on an Illumina HiSeq 2000. The TCR beta CDR3 regions were amplified from the RNA transcripts. The first round of RT-PCR for the TCR CDR3 was performed with the HTBI primer set and the Qiagen OneStep RT-PCR kit. In TCRdb, the public reads were trimmed at Q25 with fastp and aligned with MiXCR, with productive beta chains retained. Under each unique CDR3 protein, matching rows form one entry showing the most common genes and DNA. For this sample there are more than 150,000 distinct CDR3 sequences; over 15% appear just once. Of the sample, roughly 30% is held by the ten largest clones. Sequencing input: blood. The receptor set was obtained from a woman between 45 and 60 years old with Graves' hyperthyroidism.

This clonotype appeared many times. The rearrangement joins TRBV12-3 or TRBV12-4 to TRBJ2-1, with TRBD1 matching 7 bases. CDR3 length: 17 amino acids. Trimming at V came to 5 bases and at J to 7 bases, leaving 17 bases not matched to a gene. CDR3 sequence reads: CASSPLRQGIRRNEQFF. The DNA of the CDR3 is TGTGCCAGCAGTCCCCTTAGACAGGGCATAAGGAGAAATGAGCAGTTCTTC.

The table lists this clonotype with many counts. The chain couples TRBV3-1 to TRBJ2-7, with D possibly TRBD2 on 5 matching bases. Germline V CDR1 and CDR2: LGHDT, YNNKEL (reference sequence). V lost 6 bases, J lost 3 bases, and 15 bases lay in between. This CDR3 is built from 14 residues. The CDR3 is CASSPRHDYYEQYF. CDR3 sequence (DNA): TGTGCCAGCAGTCCCCGACACGACTACTACGAGCAGTACTTC.

This clonotype occurred many times. The rearrangement uses TRBV15 and TRBJ2-2; a weak D match, TRBD1 (5 bases). V lost 2 bases and J 2 bases, leaving 12 bases between the germline ends. CDR1 is LNHNV and CDR2 is YYDKDF in the germline V gene (reference sequence). The CDR3 runs to 16 residues. CDR3 sequence reads: CATSRIDSPNTGELFF. CDR3 DNA: TGTGCCACCAGCAGAATCGACAGCCCCAACACCGGGGAGCTGTTTTTT.

This clonotype was recorded at least ten times. This chain connects TRBV12-3 or TRBV12-4 to TRBJ1-2; D might be TRBD1 (5 bases). The CDR3 is made up of 13 amino acids. V was clipped by 8 bases and J by 8 bases, with 18 bases between them. CDR3 coding DNA: TGTGCCAGCTTGGACGTGGGGCCCTCGGGCTACACCTTC. It codes for CASLDVGPSGYTF.

This clonotype appeared many times. J is TRBJ2-7 and V is TRBV5-5, with D perhaps assigned TRBD1 or TRBD2 (5 bases each). Germline assignment: CDR1 SGHKS and CDR2 YYEKEE (reference sequence). V was trimmed by 0 bases and J by 3 bases, leaving 13 bases between them. The CDR3 length is 15 residues. The CDR3 spells CASSLGGAINYEQYF. The CDR3 coding sequence is TGTGCCAGCAGCTTGGGAGGGGCCATAAACTACGAGCAGTACTTC.

This clonotype was seen a handful of times. V gene TRBV2 combines with J gene TRBJ1-1; the D gene is possibly TRBD1 (5 bases). This CDR3 comprises 13 residues. V was clipped by 8 bases and J by 1 base, with 11 bases between them. CDR1 and CDR2 from the germline V gene are SNHLY and FYNNEI. The CDR3 loop is CASAQGENTEAFF. The CDR3 bases are TGTGCCAGCGCTCAGGGAGAGAACACTGAAGCTTTCTTT.

This clonotype has a count of ten or more. V gene TRBV19 combines with J gene TRBJ2-7; TRBD2 is a possible D gene (6 bases). Trimming removed 6 bases at V and 4 bases at J, with 16 bases between. The germline V gene encodes CDR1 LNHDA and CDR2 SQIVND (reference sequence). The CDR3 length is 14 residues. Here the CDR3 reads CASSTGTGRYEQYF. The CDR3 DNA sequence: TGTGCCAGTAGCACCGGGACGGGGAGGTACGAGCAGTACTTC.

The chain employs TRBV20-1 and TRBJ1-2; D is possibly TRBD1 (5 bases). The CDR3 loop spans 14 amino acids. Germline V lookup: CDR1 DFQATT, CDR2 SNEGSKA (reference sequence). Trimming shortened V by 5 bases and J by 4 bases, and 17 bases separated the two germline ends. CDR3 residues: CSAQLTGLTYGYTF. The CDR3 DNA follows: TGCAGTGCTCAATTGACGGGGCTCACCTATGGCTACACCTTC.

This clonotype was recorded many times. The DNA for the CDR3 is TGTGCCAGCAGCGCCCGTTGGAACACTGAAGCTTTCTTT. Protein: CASSARWNTEAFF. The gene calls are TRBV9 and TRBJ1-1; D remains ambiguous. Germline lookup yields CDR1 SGDLS and CDR2 YYNGEE. The ends were cut back, 3 bases at V and 1 base at J, with 7 bases in the middle. This CDR3 is 13 amino acids long.

This clonotype was seen many times. The chain has TRBV7-2 and TRBJ1-5, with D uncertain. The CDR3 length is 15 residues. Between the trimmed V and J ends, which lost 5 bases and 0 bases, there was a span of 11 bases. Germline V gene data show CDR1 as SGHTA and CDR2 as FQGNSA. This chain's CDR3 is CASSLLVDSNQPQHF. The CDR3 nucleotides read TGTGCCAGCAGCCTCCTCGTGGATAGCAATCAGCCCCAGCATTTT.

There are many counts of this clonotype. This chain uses TRBV6-2 or TRBV6-3 with TRBJ1-5; D unclear. The germline V and J ends were trimmed by 1 base and 0 bases, with 16 bases remaining between them. The CDR3 spans 18 residues. Germline CDR1 MNHEY, CDR2 SVGEGT. The CDR3 reads CASSYFSGKPYSNQPQHF. The CDR3 DNA reads as TGTGCCAGCAGTTACTTTTCCGGGAAGCCTTATAGCAATCAGCCCCAGCATTTT.

This clonotype was seen repeatedly, ten times or more. CDR3 protein: CASSSRTDGYEQYF. The CDR3 DNA is TGTGCCAGCAGCTCCCGGACAGACGGCTACGAGCAGTACTTC. This chain links TRBV7-2 with TRBJ2-7, with a weak D call TRBD1 (6 bases). Germline CDR1 is SGHTA and CDR2 is FQGNSA. Trimming stripped 4 bases from V and 3 bases from J, with 13 bases between. The length of the CDR3 is 14 residues.